The clone carrying this T cell receptor beta chain showed up just a few times. The sample comes from a study of CD8 T cells in ankylosing spondylitis. Germline lookup yields CDR1 MGHDK and CDR2 SYGVNS. The CDR3 runs to 16 residues. The junction had 11 bases not matched to a gene; V was cut back by 7 bases and J by 0 bases. TCRdb itself ran the 5' RACE reads through MiXCR, one entry per CDR3 protein. This sample carries roughly 250,000 distinct CDR3 sequences, 10% of them seen once, and the ten largest clones take 2.6%. The sequencing input was blood, either unsorted or a sorted T cell fraction (not recorded which). The TCR was taken from a male donor with ankylosing spondylitis or in good health (not recorded which). The gene calls are TRBV25-1 and TRBJ1-1; TRBD1 aligns across 7 bases. This CDR3 is CASTSLGTAMNTEAFF. The CDR3 bases are TGTGCCAGCACCTCCCTGGGGACAGCGATGAACACTGAAGCTTTCTTT.